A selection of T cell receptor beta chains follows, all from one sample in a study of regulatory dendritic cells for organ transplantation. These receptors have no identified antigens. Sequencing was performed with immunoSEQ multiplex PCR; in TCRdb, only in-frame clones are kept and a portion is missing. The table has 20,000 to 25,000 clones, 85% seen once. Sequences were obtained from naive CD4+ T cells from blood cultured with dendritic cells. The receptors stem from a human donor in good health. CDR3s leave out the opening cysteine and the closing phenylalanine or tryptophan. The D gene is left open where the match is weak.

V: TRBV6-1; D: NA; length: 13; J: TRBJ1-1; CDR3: ASRQSPGAGSGAF
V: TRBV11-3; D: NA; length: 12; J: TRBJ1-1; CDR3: ASSLGAGGSRAF
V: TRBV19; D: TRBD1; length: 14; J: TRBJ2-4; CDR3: ASRQGGTLAKNIQY
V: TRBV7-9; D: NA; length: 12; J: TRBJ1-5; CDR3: ASSLDRVDQPQH
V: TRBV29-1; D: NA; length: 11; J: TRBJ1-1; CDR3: SGGVIPGDEAF
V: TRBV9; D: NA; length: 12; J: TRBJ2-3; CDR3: ALGGGEYTDTQY
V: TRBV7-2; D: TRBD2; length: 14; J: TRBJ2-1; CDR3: ASSFRLAGGGHEQF
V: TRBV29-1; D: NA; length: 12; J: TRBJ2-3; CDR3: SVRGRGRSDTQY
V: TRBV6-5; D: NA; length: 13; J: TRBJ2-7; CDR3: ASSPFSTRVYEQY
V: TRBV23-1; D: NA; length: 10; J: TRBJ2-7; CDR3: ASSHSSYEQY
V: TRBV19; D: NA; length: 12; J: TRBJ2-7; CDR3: ASRRNEGIYEQY
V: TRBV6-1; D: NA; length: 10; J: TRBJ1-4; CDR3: ASSDDREKLF
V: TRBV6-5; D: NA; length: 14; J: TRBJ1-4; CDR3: ASSFQSRGTNEKLF
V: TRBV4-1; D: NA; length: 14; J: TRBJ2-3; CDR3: ASSQESGGPPDTQY
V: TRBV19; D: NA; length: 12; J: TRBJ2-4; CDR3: ATSYPDLQNIQY
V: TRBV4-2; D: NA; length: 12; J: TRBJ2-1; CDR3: ASSRGGQVIEQF